This is a list of T cell receptor beta chains from one sample in a study of long-term antiretroviral therapy in people with HIV. Assay used: immunoSEQ multiplex PCR; TCRdb lists only in-frame clones, some missing. Of 25,000 to 35,000 clones listed, approximately 91% are singletons. Material: unsorted PBMCs, obtained roughly 5 years before starting antiretroviral therapy. The receptors here all came from a man in his fifties or sixties with HIV. Both conserved end residues are part of each CDR3. D genes are given only for firm matches. Size values are once, few and many counts, or a class for expanded clones, and some rows have none.

J gene,D gene,V gene,clone size,CDR3 protein,CDR3 DNA
TRBJ2-5,-,TRBV6-5,-,CASSYEGTQYF,TGTGCCAGCAGCTACGAGGGGACCCAGTACTTC
TRBJ1-2,-,TRBV7-2,-,CASSRTGGEGYGYTF,TGTGCCAGCAGCCGTACTGGGGGCGAGGGCTATGGCTACACCTTC
TRBJ2-3,TRBD2,TRBV6-1,-,CASSEPGLAGVGDTQYF,TGTGCCAGCAGTGAACCGGGACTAGCGGGAGTCGGAGATACGCAGTATTTT
TRBJ1-6,TRBD1,TRBV27,-,CASSPRTGANSPLHF,TGTGCCAGCAGTCCCCGGACAGGGGCAAATTCACCCCTCCACTTT
TRBJ1-5,-,TRBV7-2,-,CASSLRSVNQPQHF,TGTGCCAGCAGCTTACGGTCGGTCAATCAGCCCCAGCATTTT
TRBJ1-3,TRBD1,TRBV5-4,once,CASSRKDRGQGNTIYF,TGTGCCAGCAGCCGAAAGGACAGGGGGCAGGGAAACACCATATATTTT
TRBJ1-5,-,TRBV2,-,CASSERAGQPQHF,TGTGCCAGCAGCGAACGGGCCGGTCAGCCCCAGCATTTT
TRBJ1-4,-,TRBV5-1,-,CASSLAPDLEGEKLFF,TGCGCCAGCAGCCTAGCCCCAGACCTTGAGGGTGAAAAACTGTTTTTT
TRBJ2-7,TRBD2,TRBV5-4,-,CASSLHPSGGAYEQYF,TGTGCCAGCAGCCTTCATCCTAGCGGGGGGGCTTACGAGCAGTACTTC
TRBJ1-2,-,TRBV10-3,-,CAISPTDRMNYGYTF,TGTGCCATCAGTCCGACGGACAGAATGAACTATGGCTACACCTTC
TRBJ1-3,-,TRBV28,-,CASSLAGRNTIYF,TGTGCCAGCAGTTTAGCGGGCCGAAACACCATATATTTT
TRBJ1-2,-,TRBV5-4,-,CASSLDVGGSDYGYTF,TGTGCCAGCAGCTTGGACGTTGGGGGGTCGGATTATGGCTACACCTTC
TRBJ1-6,-,TRBV14,-,CASSPTGTFNSPLHF,TGTGCCAGCAGCCCTACCGGGACCTTTAATTCACCCCTCCACTTT
TRBJ2-7,-,TRBV7-8,-,CASRTAVQSYEQYF,TGTGCCAGCAGAACGGCCGTACAGTCCTACGAGCAGTACTTC
TRBJ2-7,TRBD2,TRBV5-1,-,CASSLLVAGSYEQYF,TGCGCCAGCAGCTTGTTAGTAGCGGGGAGTTACGAGCAGTACTTC
TRBJ2-1,-,TRBV7-3,-,CASSSRGSYNEQFF,TGTGCCAGCAGCTCAAGGGGTTCCTACAATGAGCAGTTCTTC
TRBJ2-2,-,TRBV6-5,-,CASILWISGELFF,TGTGCCAGCATTTTATGGATTTCCGGGGAGCTGTTTTTT
TRBJ2-1,-,TRBV7-9,-,CASSSRDWYNEQFF,TGTGCCAGCAGCTCGAGAGACTGGTACAATGAGCAGTTCTTC
TRBJ2-7,TRBD2,TRBV18,once,CASSPLAGLAETSGNREYF,TGTGCCAGCTCACCACTCGCGGGACTAGCGGAGACATCCGGCAATCGGGAGTACTTC
TRBJ2-2,-,TRBV19,-,CASSSGLVGELFF,TGTGCCAGTAGCTCGGGTCTGGTCGGGGAGCTGTTTTTT
TRBJ2-2,-,TRBV11-1,-,CASSWGLNTGELFF,TGTGCCAGCAGCTGGGGACTGAACACCGGGGAGCTGTTTTTT
TRBJ2-3,-,TRBV7-6,-,CASSLGGTDTQYF,TGTGCCAGCAGCCTGGGGGGCACAGATACGCAGTATTTT
TRBJ2-1,-,TRBV18,-,CASSPSNEQFF,TGTGCCAGCTCACCAAGCAATGAGCAGTTCTTC
TRBJ2-1,-,TRBV5-6,-,CASSLGIQGFGNEQFF,TGTGCCAGCAGCTTGGGAATTCAAGGTTTCGGCAATGAGCAGTTCTTC
TRBJ1-1,TRBD1,TRBV29-1,-,CSVGPRGDGRGTEAFF,TGCAGCGTTGGGCCCAGGGGGGACGGGCGGGGGACTGAAGCTTTCTTT
TRBJ2-7,-,TRBV12-2,-,CASRLFLYF,TGTGCAAGTCGCTTATTTTTGTACTTC
TRBJ2-5,-,TRBV14,-,CASSRSSSLGTQYF,TGTGCCAGCAGCCGAAGTTCGTCCCTGGGGACCCAGTACTTC
TRBJ2-3,-,TRBV9,-,CASSPSPSATTDTQYF,TGTGCCAGCAGCCCCTCGCCCTCAGCGACTACAGATACGCAGTATTTT
TRBJ1-2,-,TRBV5-1,-,CASSLGSLGYGYTF,TGCGCCAGCAGCTTGGGAAGCCTTGGCTATGGCTACACCTTC
TRBJ1-1,-,TRBV6-1,-,CASSESRGKPEAFF,TGTGCCAGCAGTGAATCACGGGGTAAGCCTGAAGCTTTCTTT
TRBJ2-1,-,TRBV18,-,CASSLQGGYNEQFF,TGTGCCAGCTCACTTCAGGGGGGTTACAATGAGCAGTTCTTC
TRBJ1-1,-,TRBV7-2,-,CASSTTGLDTEAFF,TGTGCCAGCAGCACCACAGGGTTGGACACTGAAGCTTTCTTT
TRBJ2-3,TRBD2,TRBV5-4,-,CASSGTSYTDTQYF,TGTGCCAGCAGCGGGACTAGCTACACAGATACGCAGTATTTT
TRBJ2-7,-,TRBV18,-,CASSAGSYFYEQYF,TGTGCCAGCTCCGCAGGGTCTTACTTCTACGAGCAGTACTTC
TRBJ1-4,-,TRBV10-3,-,CAINSSSPTRTTNEKLFF,TGTGCCATTAATAGTTCCAGCCCGACCCGAACAACTAATGAAAAACTGTTTTTT
TRBJ2-7,TRBD1,TRBV30,-,CAWGQGSGQYF,TGTGCCTGGGGACAGGGGTCCGGGCAGTACTTC
TRBJ2-3,-,TRBV6-5,-,CASSYPGRNTDTQYF,TGTGCCAGCAGTTACCCGGGACGGAACACAGATACGCAGTATTTT
TRBJ1-1,-,TRBV27,-,CASSRHRMNTEAFF,TGTGCCAGCAGTAGACACAGAATGAACACTGAAGCTTTCTTT
TRBJ2-7,-,TRBV9,-,CASSVGVTAYEQYF,TGTGCCAGCAGCGTAGGGGTAACAGCGTACGAGCAGTACTTC
TRBJ2-4,-,TRBV9,-,CASNLEGANIQYF,TGTGCCAGCAATCTGGAGGGGGCAAACATTCAGTACTTC
TRBJ2-6,TRBD1,TRBV7-3,few,CASSLGQGAPGANVLTF,TGTGCCAGCAGCTTGGGGCAGGGGGCGCCAGGGGCCAACGTCCTGACTTTC
TRBJ2-1,TRBD2,TRBV5-8,-,CASSLRSSGRAPEQFF,TGTGCCAGCAGCTTGCGGTCTAGCGGGAGGGCCCCTGAGCAGTTCTTC
TRBJ2-1,-,TRBV5-1,-,CASSLGTEGAEQFF,TGCGCCAGCAGCTTGGGGACGGAGGGCGCTGAGCAGTTCTTC
TRBJ2-7,TRBD2,TRBV5-1,-,CASSWGGFRQDNYEQYF,TGCGCCAGCAGTTGGGGGGGGTTCCGGCAGGACAACTACGAGCAGTACTTC
TRBJ2-2,-,TRBV5-1,-,CASSLTELRGTGELFF,TGCGCCAGCAGCTTGACCGAACTGCGGGGCACCGGGGAGCTGTTTTTT
TRBJ2-1,TRBD1,TRBV7-8,-,CASSVTGTGGRNEQFF,TGTGCCAGCAGCGTAACCGGGACAGGGGGGCGCAATGAGCAGTTCTTC
TRBJ2-7,TRBD2,TRBV2,-,CASSQPTSGSQNEQYF,TGTGCCAGCAGTCAACCGACTAGCGGGAGTCAAAACGAGCAGTACTTC
TRBJ1-4,-,TRBV4-3,-,CASSQDREGTDEKLFF,TGCGCCAGCAGCCAAGACCGGGAGGGGACGGATGAAAAACTGTTTTTT
TRBJ2-7,-,TRBV5-5,-,CASSLVILHVEQYF,TGTGCCAGCAGCTTGGTGATCCTCCACGTCGAGCAGTACTTC
TRBJ1-2,-,TRBV15,-,CATSRAEGGGYTF,TGTGCCACCAGCAGAGCTGAAGGGGGTGGCTACACCTTC
TRBJ2-7,TRBD1,TRBV5-1,-,CASSLEGASYEQYF,TGCGCCAGCAGCTTGGAGGGGGCCTCCTACGAGCAGTACTTC
TRBJ1-5,TRBD1,TRBV19,-,CASRDRQNQPQHF,TGTGCCTCTAGGGACAGACAAAATCAGCCCCAGCATTTT
TRBJ2-7,-,TRBV11-2,-,CASSTGSYEQYF,TGTGCCAGCAGCACGGGCAGTTACGAGCAGTACTTC
TRBJ2-7,-,TRBV6-5,-,CASSPDVGSTYEQYF,TGTGCCAGCAGTCCCGATGTCGGGTCGACCTACGAGCAGTACTTC
TRBJ2-7,-,TRBV2,-,CASTVQDEQYF,TGTGCCAGCACCGTACAGGACGAGCAGTACTTC
TRBJ2-3,-,TRBV7-8,-,CASRTGVSYIPDTQYF,TGTGCCAGCAGGACCGGCGTTTCGTATATCCCAGATACGCAGTATTTT
TRBJ2-4,-,TRBV19,-,CASSIGRGLAKNIQYF,TGTGCCAGTAGTATAGGGCGGGGACTAGCCAAAAACATTCAGTACTTC
TRBJ2-1,-,TRBV5-1,-,CASSLGGSTYNEQFF,TGCGCCAGCAGCCTGGGAGGAAGTACCTACAATGAGCAGTTCTTC